This entry describes one T cell receptor (beta chain). TCRdb keeps only in-frame clones here, not all; method: immunoSEQ multiplex PCR. Of 2,500,000 or so clones listed, roughly nine tenths are singletons. This sample was included in a study of shared clonotypes between healthy human individuals. This CDR3 comprises 13 residues. Germline loops: CDR1 SGHRS, CDR2 YFSETQ. Trimming took 3 bases from V and 7 from J, leaving 14 bases between them. Every contributor of samples was a Caucasian grown-up residing in Nashville, Tennessee. Negatively enriched CD4+ T cells were divided by CD45RA into naive and memory.

Specimen: naive CD4+ T cells sorted from blood. The subset here: CD45RA+ positively selected. This TCR was sampled from a man aged 18 to 30 in good health. The chain links TRBV5-1 to TRBJ2-7; D not resolved. The DNA of the CDR3 is TGCGCCAGCAGCTCATCCCCTGGGTCTGAGCAGTACTTC. This gives the protein CASSSSPGSEQYF.